One sample yielded the 16 T cell receptor beta chains listed below, sequenced in a study of blood T cell repertoires in COVID-19. The data were produced by immunoSEQ multiplex PCR, yet TCRdb's version contains in-frame clones alone and is incomplete. The repertoire consists of 90,000 to 120,000 clones, with roughly nine tenths occurring once and the leading ten covering about 5.3%. What was sequenced was peripheral blood. The receptors derive from a man aged 35 to 55 with active or convalescent COVID-19.

V and J are TRBV5-6 and TRBJ2-7, with 8 bases identical to TRBD1. Losses at the gene ends were 0 bases for V and 4 bases for J; bases not matched to a gene: 3. CDR1 is SGHDT, CDR2 YYEEEE, per germline. This CDR3 spans 14 amino acids. The CDR3 region has the DNA TGTGCCAGCAGCTTGGGGCAGGGGGCGTACGAGCAGTACTTC. It translates to CASSLGQGAYEQYF.

The V call is TRBV27, the J call TRBJ1-5; D remains unclear. This CDR3 comprises 15 residues. V was cut by 3 bases and J by 6 bases, with 15 bases left in between. Looked up from germline, CDR1 is MNHEY and CDR2 is SMNVEV (reference sequence). CDR3 sequence: CASSFAGSGGQPQHF. CDR3 coding DNA: TGTGCCAGCAGTTTTGCCGGGTCGGGAGGTCAGCCCCAGCATTTT.

This clone was seen once. The chain carries TRBV19 and TRBJ2-5, with D maybe TRBD1 (6 bases). This CDR3 spans 15 amino acids. The V end was cut by 1 base, the J end by 2 bases, with 11 bases between. Germline-derived CDR1 and CDR2 are LNHDA and SQIVND (reference sequence). CDR3 nucleotide sequence: TGTGCCAGTAGTATAGTTAACAGGGTTCAAGAGACCCAGTACTTC. This codes for CASSIVNRVQETQYF.

The chain combines TRBV27 with TRBJ2-6, with D perhaps TRBD2 (6 bases). V lost 6 bases and J lost 0, with 9 bases in between. From germline, CDR1 is MNHEY and CDR2 SMNVEV (reference sequence). The CDR3 loop spans 15 amino acids. The CDR3 coding sequence is TGTGCCAGCAGCGGAGGGGTCTCTGGGGCCAACGTCCTGACTTTC. Protein product: CASSGGVSGANVLTF.

This rearrangement joins TRBV5-6 to TRBJ1-1; possibly TRBD1 for D (5 bases). Trimming pared 0 bases from V and 11 bases from J, leaving 14 bases between. CDR1 and CDR2 (germline): SGHDT, YYEEEE. The CDR3 consists of 13 residues. In nucleotides, the CDR3 is TGTGCCAGCAGCTTGGCGGGGGGTTTCGGGGCTTTCTTT. It is translated as CASSLAGGFGAFF.

The V call is TRBV27, the J call TRBJ2-6; 9 bases map to TRBD1. Trimming took 7 bases from V and 2 from J; bases not matched to a gene: 12. The CDR3 length is 18 residues. CDR1 MNHEY and CDR2 SMNVEV come from the germline V gene (reference sequence). CDR3 nucleotide sequence: TGTGCCAGCACCCTTACCGGGACAGGGAGACCTGGGGCCAACGTCCTGACTTTC. Its protein is CASTLTGTGRPGANVLTF.

The genes are TRBV4-3 and TRBJ2-6, with no clear D. There are 14 residues in the CDR3. V gave up 6 bases and J gave up 12 bases, with 18 bases separating them. In germline, CDR1 is LGHNA, CDR2 YSLEER. In nucleotides, the CDR3 is TGCGCCAGCAGTCCAACGCAGGTGGCCGGCGTCCTGACTTTC. Translated: CASSPTQVAGVLTF.

This chain joins TRBV3-1 (or the pseudogene TRBV3-2) and TRBJ2-5; a weak D match, TRBD1 (6 bases). Per the germline V gene, CDR1 is LGHDT and CDR2 is YNNKEL (reference sequence). The CDR3 is 15 amino acids. V was shortened by 1 base and J by 4 bases, with 13 bases between the two germline ends. The CDR3 nucleotides read TGTGCCAGCAGCCAAGCTTCAGGGGTTGCAGAGACCCAGTACTTC. As protein: CASSQASGVAETQYF.

The chain carries TRBV27 and TRBJ1-6, with 9 nucleotides matching TRBD1. V lost 5 bases to trimming and J lost 7 bases; unmatched junction nucleotides: 9. There are 16 residues in the CDR3. The V gene's germline CDR1 is MNHEY and CDR2 SMNVEV (reference sequence). The CDR3 is CASSPNQDRGNSPLHF. The CDR3 nucleotides read TGTGCCAGCAGTCCGAACCAAGACAGGGGGAATTCACCCCTCCACTTT.

This rearrangement joins TRBV10-3 to TRBJ1-2; the D is unclear. The germline gives CDR1 ENHRY, CDR2 SYGVKD. V was cut by 2 bases and J by 4 bases, with 17 bases left in between. The CDR3 totals 16 residues. The CDR3 loop reads CAISEQATGRGYGYTF. The CDR3 bases are TGTGCCATCAGTGAGCAGGCCACCGGCCGGGGCTATGGCTACACCTTC.

This chain joins TRBV6-4 and TRBJ2-4, with 7 positions matching TRBD2. Trimming at V came to 2 bases and at J to 8 bases, leaving 3 bases not matched to a gene. CDR3 size: 13 residues. Germline values: CDR1 MRHNA, CDR2 SNTAGT. The CDR3 here is CASSDGLVDIQYF. The CDR3 DNA reads TGTGCCAGCAGTGACGGACTAGTCGACATTCAGTACTTC.

V gene TRBV14 combines with J gene TRBJ1-1; 8 bases map to TRBD1. Germline V gene data show CDR1 as SGHDN and CDR2 as FVKESK. The trim removed 4 bases at V and 1 base at J, leaving 2 bases unmatched. CDR3 length: 14 residues. CDR3 nucleotide sequence: TGTGCCAGCAGCCGAGGACAGGGGAACACTGAAGCTTTCTTT. Its protein is CASSRGQGNTEAFF.

The J gene is TRBJ2-1, the V gene TRBV9, with a tentative D call TRBD2 (5 bases). CDR1 SGDLS and CDR2 YYNGEE come from the germline V gene. This CDR3 has 13 amino acids. The V and J ends lost 3 bases and 6 bases respectively, with 10 bases between them. The CDR3 protein is CASSATSPNEQFF. The CDR3 region has the DNA TGTGCCAGCAGCGCCACTAGTCCCAATGAGCAGTTCTTC.

The V gene is TRBV7-8, the J gene TRBJ2-7; a weak D match, TRBD2 (5 bases). Trimming stripped 5 bases from V and 4 bases from J, with 12 bases between. CDR1 and CDR2 from the germline V gene are SGHVS and FQNEAQ. The CDR3 has 13 residues. The CDR3: CASSLGSGYEQYF. In DNA form, the CDR3 reads TGTGCCAGCAGCCTGGGGTCGGGATACGAGCAGTACTTC.

The genes are TRBV19 and TRBJ2-5; 7 nucleotides align to TRBD1. CDR1 LNHDA and CDR2 SQIVND come from the germline V gene (reference sequence). J was trimmed by 2 bases and V by 3 bases; bases with no gene match: 3. This CDR3 is 14 amino acids long. The CDR3 sequence: CASSIGTVQETQYF. CDR3 nucleotides: TGTGCCAGTAGTATCGGGACAGTACAAGAGACCCAGTACTTC.

This clone was recorded only once. The chain is built from TRBV7-2 and TRBJ2-3; D remains ambiguous. The V end was cut by 1 base, the J end by 1 base, with 9 bases between. The CDR3 totals 15 residues. Germline assignment: CDR1 SGHTA and CDR2 FQGNSA. CDR3 residues: CASSLVVSGTDTQYF. The CDR3 coding sequence is TGTGCCAGCAGCTTAGTAGTTAGTGGCACAGATACGCAGTATTTT.